This T cell receptor (beta chain) originates from a study of T cell responses to AZD1222 COVID-19 vaccine. Overall study context: Researchers grouped second doses given at about 4 or about 12 weeks into one pool.

Sequencing used immunoSEQ multiplex PCR; TCRdb keeps in-frame clones, though not all of them. The sample shows 150,000 to 200,000 clones, around nine tenths of them seen only once. As to this clone: Its antigen remains unidentified.

Germline CDR1 GTSNPN, CDR2 SVGIG (reference sequence). CDR3 size: 14 residues. V trimming: 1 base; J trimming: 4 bases; junction bases outside the gene matches: 6. Study observations and caveats: Sampling that yielded the repertoires occurred only after the peak T cell response. Unmutated variant regions are reportedly targeted by nearly half of spike-specific TCRs.

The sequence was obtained from an adult in good health. The rearrangement links TRBV30 to TRBJ1-2; TRBD1 agrees at 7 bases. Sequenced here: peripheral blood, sampled on day 0 of AZD1222 vaccination. CDR3 in amino acids: CAWSDPGGSYGYTF. In DNA form, the CDR3 reads TGTGCCTGGAGTGATCCAGGGGGTAGCTATGGCTACACCTTC.